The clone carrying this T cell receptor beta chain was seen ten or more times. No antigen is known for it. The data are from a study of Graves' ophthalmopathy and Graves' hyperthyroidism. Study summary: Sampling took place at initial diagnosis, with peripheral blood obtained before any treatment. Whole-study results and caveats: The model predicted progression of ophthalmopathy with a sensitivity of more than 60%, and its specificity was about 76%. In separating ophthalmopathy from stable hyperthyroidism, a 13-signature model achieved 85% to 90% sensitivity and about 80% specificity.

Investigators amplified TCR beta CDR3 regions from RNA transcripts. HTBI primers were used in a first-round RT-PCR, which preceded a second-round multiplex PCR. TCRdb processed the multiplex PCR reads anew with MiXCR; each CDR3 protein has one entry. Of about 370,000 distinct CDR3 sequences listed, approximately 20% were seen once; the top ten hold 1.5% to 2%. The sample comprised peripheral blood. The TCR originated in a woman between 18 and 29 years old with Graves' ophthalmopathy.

The CDR3 DNA reads TGTGCCAGCAGTGTACGACAGGCTAACTACGAGCAGTACTTC. Its translation is CASSVRQANYEQYF. This chain uses TRBV28 with TRBJ2-7, with TRBD1 as a possible D gene (6 bases). The CDR3 is made up of 14 amino acids. Germline V CDR1 and CDR2: MDHEN, SYDVKM. V was trimmed by 5 bases and J by 3 bases, leaving 14 bases between them.